This TCR beta chain came from a study of blood T cell repertoires in COVID-19. Germline V gene data show CDR1 as SGHRS and CDR2 as YFSETQ. The CDR3 runs 17 residues. V dropped 4 bases and J dropped 0; count of bases not matched to a gene: 7. Generated by immunoSEQ multiplex PCR, the TCRdb table keeps only in-frame clones and is missing some. This sample has about 250,000 clones, with over 75% found just once. This rearrangement joins TRBV5-1 to TRBJ2-6; 7 nucleotides align to TRBD1. Source material: peripheral blood. This sequence originates from a man in his fifties or sixties with active or convalescent COVID-19. The chain's CDR3 is CASSNGDSLSGANVLTF. The CDR3 DNA reads TGCGCCAGCAGCAACGGGGACAGCCTCTCTGGGGCCAACGTCCTGACTTTC. The full variable domain, its missing parts supplied by reference TRBV5-1 and TRBJ2-6, is KAGVTQTPRYLIKTRGQQVTLSCSPISGHRSVSWYQQTPGQGLQFLFEYFSETQRNKGNFPGRFSGRQFSNSRSEMNVSTLELGDSALYLCASSNGDSLSGANVLTFGAGSRLTVL.